The rows below give T cell receptor beta chains drawn from one sample of a study of blood T cell repertoires in COVID-19. Some clones are missing from TCRdb's copy, which holds only in-frame ones; the method was immunoSEQ multiplex PCR. The profile covers 200,000 or so clones, with roughly 90% appearing a single time and around 0.84% taken by the ten largest. The material sequenced was peripheral blood. These receptors originate from a man aged 55 to 70 with COVID-19, enrolled during active disease. The CDR3 runs from the conserved cysteine through the conserved F or W. D genes are given only for firm matches. Not all rows give a size; the values are once, few, many and, for expanded clones, a class.

d_gene	abundance	v_gene	j_gene	CDR3aa	CDR3nt
.	.	TRBV9	TRBJ1-2	CASSVMGTNYGYTF	TGTGCCAGCAGCGTTATGGGGACAAACTATGGCTACACCTTC
TRBD1	.	TRBV28	TRBJ2-7	CASTQGFGEQYF	TGTGCCAGTACACAGGGGTTTGGCGAGCAGTACTTC
.	.	TRBV28	TRBJ2-2	CASSLSTRWRELFF	TGTGCCAGCAGTTTATCCACGAGGTGGCGGGAGCTGTTTTTT
.	.	TRBV19	TRBJ2-2	CASSNPGQLTGELFF	TGTGCCAGTAGTAACCCCGGACAACTGACCGGGGAGCTGTTTTTT
TRBD1	.	TRBV9	TRBJ1-2	CASSVGDSANYGYTF	TGTGCCAGCAGCGTAGGGGACAGTGCTAACTATGGCTACACCTTC
.	.	TRBV6-5	TRBJ1-1	CASSYSRSRRTEAFF	TGTGCCAGCAGTTACTCGAGGAGCAGACGCACTGAAGCTTTCTTT
TRBD1	.	TRBV11-3	TRBJ2-2	CASSSRQGPTGELFF	TGTGCCAGCAGCTCGCGACAGGGGCCCACCGGGGAGCTGTTTTTT
.	.	TRBV3-1/TRBV3-2	TRBJ2-5	CASSQDPTGDQETQYF	TGTGCCAGCAGCCAAGACCCCACGGGAGACCAAGAGACCCAGTACTTC
.	.	TRBV23-1	TRBJ2-1	CAGIEDNEQFF	TGCGCCGGAATAGAGGACAATGAGCAGTTCTTC
TRBD1	.	TRBV6-6	TRBJ1-1	CASRTQGAWTEAFF	TGTGCCAGTAGAACACAGGGGGCGTGGACTGAAGCTTTCTTT
TRBD1	.	TRBV20-1	TRBJ1-4	CSASYPAAGTGGRLNEKLFF	TGCAGTGCTAGTTACCCGGCCGCCGGGACAGGGGGCCGCCTAAATGAAAAACTGTTTTTT
TRBD2	.	TRBV4-1	TRBJ2-7	CASSQTSGGYEQYF	TGCGCCAGCAGCCAGACTAGCGGGGGGTACGAGCAGTACTTC
TRBD1	.	TRBV10-3	TRBJ1-2	CAISEEGQGNYGYTF	TGTGCCATCAGTGAGGAGGGACAGGGTAACTATGGCTACACCTTC
.	.	TRBV24-1	TRBJ1-5	CATSDLPIPSISNQPQHF	TGTGCCACCAGTGATTTGCCTATCCCGTCTATAAGCAATCAGCCCCAGCATTTT
TRBD2	.	TRBV7-9	TRBJ2-3	CASSYPTSGATDTQYF	TGTGCCAGCAGCTACCCGACTAGCGGGGCCACAGATACGCAGTATTTT
TRBD2	.	TRBV7-8	TRBJ2-3	CASSLPGTSGNTDTQYF	TGTGCCAGCAGCTTACCGGGGACTAGCGGGAACACAGATACGCAGTATTTT
.	.	TRBV9	TRBJ1-2	CASSLDTNGYTF	TGTGCCAGCAGCTTAGACACCAATGGCTACACCTTC
TRBD1	few	TRBV9	TRBJ1-4	CASSVEGQGDEKLFF	TGTGCCAGCAGCGTAGAGGGACAGGGCGATGAAAAACTGTTTTTT
TRBD1	.	TRBV24-1	TRBJ2-7	CATSDPRQGDNEQYF	TGTGCCACCAGTGATCCTAGACAGGGTGACAACGAGCAGTACTTC
TRBD1	.	TRBV7-2	TRBJ1-5	CASSGDREQPQHF	TGTGCCAGCAGCGGGGACAGGGAACAGCCCCAGCATTTT
.	.	TRBV7-3	TRBJ1-1	CASSLGGVEAFF	TGTGCCAGCAGCCTAGGCGGGGTTGAAGCTTTCTTT
.	.	TRBV9	TRBJ2-2	CASSADTRNTGELFF	TGTGCCAGCAGCGCGGACACCCGCAACACCGGGGAGCTGTTTTTT
TRBD1	.	TRBV4-2	TRBJ2-3	CASSQGVTGATDTQYF	TGTGCCAGCAGCCAGGGGGTGACAGGGGCAACAGATACGCAGTATTTT
.	once	TRBV19	TRBJ2-1	CASSIRGNEQFF	TGTGCCAGTAGTATTCGGGGAAATGAGCAGTTCTTC
TRBD1	.	TRBV11-2	TRBJ2-7	CASSFGTGHTEQYF	TGTGCCAGCAGCTTCGGGACAGGCCACACCGAGCAGTACTTC
TRBD1	.	TRBV29-1	TRBJ1-1	CSGAGTGRPTEAFF	TGCAGCGGAGCCGGGACAGGGCGGCCCACTGAAGCTTTCTTT
TRBD1	.	TRBV28	TRBJ2-7	CASSRSGTGTYEQYF	TGTGCCAGCAGTCGATCCGGGACAGGGACCTACGAGCAGTACTTC
.	.	TRBV30	TRBJ1-3	CAWMAGAGNTIYF	TGTGCCTGGATGGCAGGGGCTGGAAACACCATATATTTT
.	.	TRBV4-1	TRBJ1-1	CASSPYEPGGDTEAFF	TGCGCCAGCAGCCCTTACGAACCGGGAGGGGACACTGAAGCTTTCTTT
.	.	TRBV6-5	TRBJ2-1	CASCTTGSGSNEQFF	TGTGCCAGCTGCACGACAGGGAGCGGGAGCAATGAGCAGTTCTTC
TRBD1	.	TRBV29-1	TRBJ1-1	CSVTGGQFTEAFF	TGCAGCGTTACAGGGGGCCAGTTCACTGAAGCTTTCTTT
.	.	TRBV19	TRBJ1-1	CASSTLTGNTEAFF	TGTGCCAGTAGTACCTTGACAGGAAACACTGAAGCTTTCTTT
TRBD1	.	TRBV7-2	TRBJ1-4	CASSPPGTGNEKLFF	TGTGCCAGCAGTCCTCCCGGGACAGGGAATGAAAAACTGTTTTTT
.	.	TRBV28	TRBJ1-2	CASSPGLRFNYGYTF	TGTGCCAGCAGTCCGGGACTTAGATTTAACTATGGCTACACCTTC
TRBD1	.	TRBV5-4	TRBJ1-1	CASSLDRGANTEAFF	TGTGCCAGCAGCTTAGACAGGGGCGCAAACACTGAAGCTTTCTTT
.	.	TRBV3-1/TRBV3-2	TRBJ1-3	CASSQDGRYAGNTIYF	TGTGCCAGCAGCCAAGACGGCAGGTATGCTGGAAACACCATATATTTT